This T cell receptor (beta chain) is drawn from a study of shared clonotypes between healthy human individuals. Deep-level running was used for the assay. Authors' methods: Junction-only immunoSEQ sequences carried no quality scores, so filtering differed. Measured with immunoSEQ multiplex PCR; TCRdb has only the in-frame clones, and not every one. V, J and clone size are taken as reported in that table, and D and trimming were inferred from the DNA itself. This sample has some 680,000 clones, with about 80% found just once. With V trimmed by 6 bases and J by 3 bases, 9 bases remained unmatched. The CDR3 contains 15 residues. Germline-derived CDR1 and CDR2 are MDHEN and SYDVKM. In regard to this clone: Antigen: not known.

Study conclusions and caveats: Roughly 5% of naive CD4 clonotypes were shared across a handful of donors. Enrolling few donors narrowed the genetic and exposure-history diversity that was represented.

The sequencing sample was made of memory CD4+ T cells sorted from blood. The subset is: CD45RA-negative fraction. The TCR was taken from a woman aged 30 to 39 in good health. The chain uses TRBV28 and TRBJ2-5, with 8 bases identical to TRBD1. The chain's CDR3 is CASSRDRLNKETQYF. The CDR3 DNA reads as TGTGCCAGCAGCCGGGACAGGCTGAACAAAGAGACCCAGTACTTC.